What follows describes a single T cell receptor (beta chain). The germline V gene encodes CDR1 MGHRA and CDR2 YSYEKL. V was pared by 2 bases and J by 4 bases, with 2 bases between. The CDR3 sequence is 11 residues long. The sample belongs to a study of OX40 agonist ivuxolimab in advanced cancers. Study information: The mean age was approximately 60 years, ranging from about 23 to 79, with 65% to 85% of participants male.

Libraries were prepared by immunoSEQ multiplex PCR; TCRdb keeps only in-frame clonotypes and omits some of them. The sample carries roughly 21,000 clones, more than 75% recorded once. The chain has TRBV4-1 and TRBJ2-5; D remains ambiguous. This sequence was found in an adult with an advanced solid tumor such as melanoma, head and neck, liver or kidney cancer. The sample consisted of CD4+ or CD8+ T cells sorted from blood, taken in a trial of the OX40 agonist ivuxolimab. This CDR3 reads CASSQRETQYF. The CDR3 nucleotides read TGCGCCAGCAGCCAAAGAGAGACCCAGTACTTC.